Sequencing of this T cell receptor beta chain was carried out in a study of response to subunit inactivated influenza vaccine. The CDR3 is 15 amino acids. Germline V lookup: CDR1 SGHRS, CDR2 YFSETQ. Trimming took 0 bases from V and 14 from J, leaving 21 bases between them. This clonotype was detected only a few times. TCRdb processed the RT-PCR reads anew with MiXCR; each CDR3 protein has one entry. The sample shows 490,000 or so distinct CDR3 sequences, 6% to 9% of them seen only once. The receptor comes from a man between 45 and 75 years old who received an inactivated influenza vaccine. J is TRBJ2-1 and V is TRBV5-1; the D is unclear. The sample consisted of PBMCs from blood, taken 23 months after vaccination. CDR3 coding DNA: TGCGCCAGCAGCTTGGAGGGTCCCTCCCTCAATTCGAAGTTCTTC. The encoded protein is CASSLEGPSLNSKFF.